This entry concerns a single TCR beta chain. Isolated PBMCs totaled at least 7 million in each sample. In germline, CDR1 is SGHTA, CDR2 FQGNSA. J was trimmed by 4 bases and V by 5 bases; bases with no gene match: 7. This CDR3 is built from 14 residues. This entry is derived from a study of blood T cells in healthy people across ages. It was with a sample-barcoded 5' primer and a J-beta primer mix that a second PCR of roughly 7 to 12 cycles was run. Each CDR3 protein is one row after TCRdb ran MiXCR on the 5' RACE reads. The data show 870,000 or so distinct CDR3 sequences, under 35% seen once. This TCR was recovered from a woman older than 75 in good health. The chain has TRBV7-2 and TRBJ1-1; 7 positions agree with TRBD1. The sequencing input was blood. DNA of the CDR3: TGTGCCAGCAGCCCCCCTCCAGGGGGCACTGAAGCTTTCTTT. Its protein product is CASSPPPGGTEAFF.